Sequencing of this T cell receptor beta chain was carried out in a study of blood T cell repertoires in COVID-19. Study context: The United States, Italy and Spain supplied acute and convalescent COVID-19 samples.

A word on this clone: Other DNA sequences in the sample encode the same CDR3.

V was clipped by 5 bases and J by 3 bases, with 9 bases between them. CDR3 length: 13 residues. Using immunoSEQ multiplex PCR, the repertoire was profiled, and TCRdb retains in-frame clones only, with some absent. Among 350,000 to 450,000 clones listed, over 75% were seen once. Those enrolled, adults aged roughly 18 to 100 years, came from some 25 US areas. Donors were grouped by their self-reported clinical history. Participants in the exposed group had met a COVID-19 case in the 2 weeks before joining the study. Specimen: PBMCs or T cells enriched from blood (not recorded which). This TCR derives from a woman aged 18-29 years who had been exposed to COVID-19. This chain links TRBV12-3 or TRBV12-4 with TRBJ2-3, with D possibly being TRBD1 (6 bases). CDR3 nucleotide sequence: TGTGCCAGCAGTCCCGGGACAACAGATACGCAGTATTTT. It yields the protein CASSPGTTDTQYF.